This is a list of T cell receptor beta chains from one sample in a study of blood T cells in healthy people across ages. TCRdb re-derived calls from the 5' RACE reads in MiXCR, one entry per CDR3 protein. The sample includes about 1,600,000 distinct CDR3 sequences, roughly 40% of them seen just once. The sample was blood. The receptors originated from a woman younger than 35 in good health. Both conserved end residues are part of each CDR3. The order of the fields is J gene, V gene, D gene, clone size, CDR3 DNA, CDR3 protein. D genes are given only for firm matches. Only some rows state a clone size, as once, few, many or a class for expanded clones.

J: TRBJ2-1; V: TRBV6-2/TRBV6-3; D: TRBD2; size: few; DNA: TGTGCCAGCAGAATCCGGACTAGCGGTAATTACAATGAGCAGTTCTTC; CDR3: CASRIRTSGNYNEQFF
J: TRBJ2-5; V: TRBV4-1; D: NA; size: NA; DNA: TGCGCCAGCAGCCAAGTCCCGGGGTTCGGAGAGACCCAGTACTTC; CDR3: CASSQVPGFGETQYF
J: TRBJ2-7; V: TRBV20-1; D: TRBD2; size: NA; DNA: TGCAGTGCTAGAGAGGGGCTAGCGGGAAACCATGAGCAGTACTTC; CDR3: CSAREGLAGNHEQYF
J: TRBJ1-1; V: TRBV3-1; D: NA; size: NA; DNA: TGTGCCAGCAGCCAAGAGGGGTCGGCGACTGAAGCTTTCTTT; CDR3: CASSQEGSATEAFF
J: TRBJ2-4; V: TRBV20-1; D: TRBD2; size: few; DNA: TGCAGTGCTAACGGCGGGAGTCCCAAAAACATTCAGTACTTC; CDR3: CSANGGSPKNIQYF
J: TRBJ2-4; V: TRBV29-1; D: TRBD2; size: NA; DNA: TGCAGCGTTGAAAGGCAGGGAGGGGAAAACATTCAGTACTTC; CDR3: CSVERQGGENIQYF
J: TRBJ1-2; V: TRBV27; D: NA; size: once; DNA: TGTGCCAGCAGTTTAAGGACCGAGGGCCCCTATGGCTACACCTTC; CDR3: CASSLRTEGPYGYTF
J: TRBJ1-5; V: TRBV7-2; D: NA; size: once; DNA: TGTGCCAGCAGCTCGAGAGCCCTCGATCGCAATCAGCCCCAGCATTTT; CDR3: CASSSRALDRNQPQHF
J: TRBJ2-7; V: TRBV7-9; D: NA; size: NA; DNA: TGTGCCAGCAGCTTAGACTGGCCAGAAAACTCCTACGAGCAGTACTTC; CDR3: CASSLDWPENSYEQYF
J: TRBJ2-3; V: TRBV20-1; D: TRBD2; size: NA; DNA: TGCAGACCGCTAGCGGGGGGGCAAGATACGCAGTATTTT; CDR3: CRPLAGGQDTQYF
J: TRBJ2-1; V: TRBV20-1; D: NA; size: few; DNA: TGCAGTGCTAGAGATTTGTACGGGGAAAATGAGCAGTTCTTC; CDR3: CSARDLYGENEQFF
J: TRBJ1-1; V: TRBV20-1; D: NA; size: many; DNA: TGCAGTGCTAGTAAGTCAACCAACACTGAAGCTTTCTTT; CDR3: CSASKSTNTEAFF
J: TRBJ1-1; V: TRBV28; D: TRBD1; size: once; DNA: TGTGCCAGCAGACAGGGGGTAGCAGGGCGGGACGGAGCTTTCTTT; CDR3: CASRQGVAGRDGAFF
J: TRBJ2-7; V: TRBV5-1; D: NA; size: few; DNA: TGCGCCAGCAAGCTCCTTAGGGACACAGGGTACGAGCAGTACTTC; CDR3: CASKLLRDTGYEQYF
J: TRBJ2-7; V: TRBV9; D: NA; size: few; DNA: TGTGCCAGCAGCGCGAGGCCTCCCCTTTGGGACGAGCAGTACTTC; CDR3: CASSARPPLWDEQYF
J: TRBJ1-4; V: TRBV20-1; D: TRBD1; size: many; DNA: TGCAGTGCTCGACAGGGAGCTAATGAAAAACTGTTTTTT; CDR3: CSARQGANEKLFF
J: TRBJ2-3; V: TRBV29-1; D: NA; size: few; DNA: TGCAGCGTTGAAGATAAGACGGGACCTGGCACAGATACGCAGTATTTT; CDR3: CSVEDKTGPGTDTQYF
J: TRBJ1-6; V: TRBV7-9; D: NA; size: NA; DNA: TGTGCCAGCACCATAACGGGGTCACCCCTCCACTTT; CDR3: CASTITGSPLHF
J: TRBJ2-3; V: TRBV4-1; D: NA; size: once; DNA: TGCGCCAGCAGCCAAGACGGGGACCTTACAGATACGCAGTATTTT; CDR3: CASSQDGDLTDTQYF
J: TRBJ2-7; V: TRBV20-1; D: NA; size: NA; DNA: TGCAGTGCTAGAGGTGGAGTAGCGGTCTCCTACAATGAGCAGTACTTC; CDR3: CSARGGVAVSYNEQYF
J: TRBJ2-7; V: TRBV5-1; D: TRBD1; size: few; DNA: TGCGCCAGCAGCTTAGGGACAGGGGACCCCTACGAGCAGTACTTC; CDR3: CASSLGTGDPYEQYF
J: TRBJ2-7; V: TRBV5-5; D: NA; size: NA; DNA: TGTGCCAGCCTACCGGAGGGGTCCTACAATGAGCAGTACTTC; CDR3: CASLPEGSYNEQYF
J: TRBJ2-3; V: TRBV20-1; D: NA; size: NA; DNA: TGCAGTGCTAGAGGCCGGGGTGGGCGGGACGGCACAGATACGCAGTATTTT; CDR3: CSARGRGGRDGTDTQYF
J: TRBJ1-2; V: TRBV12-3/TRBV12-4; D: TRBD1; size: few; DNA: TGTGCCAGCAGTTTGGGAGGGGGCTATTATGGCTACACCTTC; CDR3: CASSLGGGYYGYTF
J: TRBJ2-7; V: TRBV4-2; D: NA; size: NA; DNA: TGTGCCAGCAGCCAAGATTTAGGGGGGACCTCCTACAATGAGCAGTACTTC; CDR3: CASSQDLGGTSYNEQYF
J: TRBJ2-6; V: TRBV5-1; D: TRBD1; size: NA; DNA: TGCGCCAGCAGCGCGGGACAGGCCGTTTCTGGGGCCAACGTCCTGACTTTC; CDR3: CASSAGQAVSGANVLTF
J: TRBJ2-3; V: TRBV4-1; D: NA; size: few; DNA: TGCGCCAGCAGCCCCCCTTCTACTAGCCCGTCCGGCGCAGATACGCAGTATTTT; CDR3: CASSPPSTSPSGADTQYF
J: TRBJ2-1; V: TRBV6-2/TRBV6-3; D: NA; size: few; DNA: TGTGCCAGCAGATATAGCGGACCCTACAATGAGCAGTTCTTC; CDR3: CASRYSGPYNEQFF
J: TRBJ2-1; V: TRBV10-3; D: TRBD2; size: NA; DNA: TGTGCCATCAGCGAGTATAGCGGGAGGACTTCCTACAATGAGCAGTTCTTC; CDR3: CAISEYSGRTSYNEQFF